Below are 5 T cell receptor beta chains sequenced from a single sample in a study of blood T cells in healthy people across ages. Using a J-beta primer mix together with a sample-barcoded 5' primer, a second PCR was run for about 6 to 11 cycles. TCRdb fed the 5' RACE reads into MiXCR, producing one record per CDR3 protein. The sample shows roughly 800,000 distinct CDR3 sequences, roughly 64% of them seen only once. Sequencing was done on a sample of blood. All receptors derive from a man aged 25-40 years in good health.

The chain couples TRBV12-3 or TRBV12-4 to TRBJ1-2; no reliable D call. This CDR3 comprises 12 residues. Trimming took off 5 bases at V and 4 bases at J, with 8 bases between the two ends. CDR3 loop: CASSPSVYGYTF. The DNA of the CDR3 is TGTGCCAGCAGTCCCTCGGTCTATGGCTACACCTTC.

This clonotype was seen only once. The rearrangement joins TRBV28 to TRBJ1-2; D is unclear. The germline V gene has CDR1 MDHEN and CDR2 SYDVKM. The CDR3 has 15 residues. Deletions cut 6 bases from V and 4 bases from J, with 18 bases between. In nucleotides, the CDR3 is TGTGCCAGCAGAAGTCCCCCGACACCCAGCTATGGCTACACCTTC. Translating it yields CASRSPPTPSYGYTF.

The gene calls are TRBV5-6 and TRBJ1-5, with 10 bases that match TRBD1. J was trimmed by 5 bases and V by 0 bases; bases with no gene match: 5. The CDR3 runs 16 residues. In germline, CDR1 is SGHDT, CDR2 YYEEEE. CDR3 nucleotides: TGTGCCAGCAGCTTGGTTGGGGGGACAGGGGATCAGCCCCAGCATTTT. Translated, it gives CASSLVGGTGDQPQHF.

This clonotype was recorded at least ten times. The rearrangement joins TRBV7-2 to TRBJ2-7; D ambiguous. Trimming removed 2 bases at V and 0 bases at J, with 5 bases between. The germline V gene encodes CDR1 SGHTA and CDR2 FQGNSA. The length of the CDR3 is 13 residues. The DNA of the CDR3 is TGTGCCAGCAGCTTATCTAGCTCCTACGAGCAGTACTTC. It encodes CASSLSSSYEQYF.

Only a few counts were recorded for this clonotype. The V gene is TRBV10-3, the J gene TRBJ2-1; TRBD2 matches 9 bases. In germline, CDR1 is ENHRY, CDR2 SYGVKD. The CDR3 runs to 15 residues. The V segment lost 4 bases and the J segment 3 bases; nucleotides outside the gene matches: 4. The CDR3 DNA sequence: TGTGCCATCAGTGCCCTAGCGGGGTTCTACAATGAGCAGTTCTTC. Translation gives CAISALAGFYNEQFF.